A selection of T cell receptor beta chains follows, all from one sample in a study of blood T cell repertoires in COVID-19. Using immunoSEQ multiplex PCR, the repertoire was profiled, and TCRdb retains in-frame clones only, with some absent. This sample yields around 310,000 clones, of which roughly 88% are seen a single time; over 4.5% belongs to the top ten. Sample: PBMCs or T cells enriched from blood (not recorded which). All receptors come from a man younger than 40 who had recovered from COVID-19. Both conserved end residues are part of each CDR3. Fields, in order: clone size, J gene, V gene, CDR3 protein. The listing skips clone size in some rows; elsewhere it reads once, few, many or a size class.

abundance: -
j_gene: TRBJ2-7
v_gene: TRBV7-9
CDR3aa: CASSLSGAVSYEQYF

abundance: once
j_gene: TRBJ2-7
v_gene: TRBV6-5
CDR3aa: CASAHGSHEQYF

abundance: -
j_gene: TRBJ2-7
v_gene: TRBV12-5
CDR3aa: CASGQGDEQYF

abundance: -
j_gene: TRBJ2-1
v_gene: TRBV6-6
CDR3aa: CASSRRPGTISYNEQFF

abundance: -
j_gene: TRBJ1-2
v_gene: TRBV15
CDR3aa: CATSNKVGQLYGYTF

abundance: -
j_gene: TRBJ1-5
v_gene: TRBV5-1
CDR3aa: CASSLAVETGGRNQPQHF

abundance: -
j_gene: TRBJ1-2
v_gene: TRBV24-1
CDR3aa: CATSESGDYGYTF

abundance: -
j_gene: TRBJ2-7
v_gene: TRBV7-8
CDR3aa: CASTPTGTVFYEQYF

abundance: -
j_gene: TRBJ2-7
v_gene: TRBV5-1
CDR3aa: CASSLEAGDPYEQYF

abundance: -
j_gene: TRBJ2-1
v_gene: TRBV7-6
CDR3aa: CASSLTDRVPYNEQFF

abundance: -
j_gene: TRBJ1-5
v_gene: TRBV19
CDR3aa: CASSSSIGTGELGQPQHF

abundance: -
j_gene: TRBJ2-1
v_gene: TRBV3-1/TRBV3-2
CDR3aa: CASSPSSGGARFF

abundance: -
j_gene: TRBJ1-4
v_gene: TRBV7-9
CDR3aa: CASRAGTGVNEKLFF

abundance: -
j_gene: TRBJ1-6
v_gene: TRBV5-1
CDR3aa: CASSSSTVDSPLHF

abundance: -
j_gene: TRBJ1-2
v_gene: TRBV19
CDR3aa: CASSLGQYYGYTF